Each of the 10 T cell receptor beta chains below was sequenced from the same sample in a study of CD8+CD57+ T cells in acquired aplastic anemia. Genomic DNA served as template for TCR beta VDJ and CDR3 profiling. TCRdb recomputed calls from the reads with MiXCR, one row per CDR3 protein. Among around 180,000 distinct CDR3 sequences, roughly 50% were seen once, and the ten largest hold roughly 1.8%. Flow cytometry had shown expanded CD8+CD57+ cells in the patients chosen for sequencing. The specimen was sorted CD4+, CD8+, or CD8+CD57+ T cells (not recorded which) from PBMCs. The receptors stem from a human donor with aplastic anemia.

This clonotype was counted ten times or more. Germline and junction disagree at one end, which may indicate a read error. The V gene is TRBV7-2, the J gene TRBJ2-3; D is undetermined. The CDR3 length is 11 residues. Germline V gene data show CDR1 as SGHTA and CDR2 as FQGNSA. CDR3 in amino acids: CASSLADTQYF. CDR3 sequence (DNA): TGTGCCAGCAGCCTAGCAGATACGCAGTATTTT.

This clonotype was seen only a few times. This rearrangement joins TRBV9 to TRBJ2-2; tentatively, D is TRBD2 (6 bases). Germline CDR1 SGDLS, CDR2 YYNGEE. This CDR3 has 11 amino acids. V was pared by 7 bases and J by 5 bases, with 6 bases between. CDR3 DNA sequence: TGTGCCAGCGGGGGGACCGGGGAGCTGTTTTTT. Translating it yields CASGGTGELFF.

This clonotype has a handful of counts. This chain connects TRBV25-1 to TRBJ2-5; a weak D match, TRBD2 (5 bases). Trimming stripped 0 bases from V and 1 base from J, with 9 bases between. From germline, CDR1 is MGHDK and CDR2 SYGVNS. The CDR3 is 15 residues long. CDR3 sequence: CASSEYRGAQETQYF. The CDR3 nucleotides read TGTGCCAGCAGTGAATATCGGGGTGCCCAAGAGACCCAGTACTTC. The variable domain in full, completed from reference TRBV25-1 and TRBJ2-5, reads EADIYQTPRYLVIGTGKKITLECSQTMGHDKMYWYQQDPGMELHLIHYSYGVNSTEKGDLSSESTVSRIRTEHFPLTLESARPSHTSQYLCASSEYRGAQETQYFGPGTRLLVL.

About this clonotype itself: A much larger clonotype is one base distant, so this may be a read error. The CDR3 carries no conserved terminal phenylalanine or tryptophan, so it likely arises from a read error. This chain connects TRBV3-1 to TRBJ2-7; TRBD1 or TRBD2 may be the D gene (5 bases each). There are 15 residues in the CDR3. V was shortened by 5 bases and J by 7 bases, with 21 bases between the two germline ends. In germline, CDR1 is LGHDT, CDR2 YNNKEL (reference sequence). The CDR3 is CASSEGSLAQGEQYS. The CDR3 DNA follows: TGTGCCAGCAGCGAGGGTTCGCTAGCCCAGGGTGAGCAGTACTCC.

As regards this clonotype: A much larger clone sits a single nucleotide away, making a read error possible. The chain uses TRBV28 and TRBJ1-2, with TRBD1 as a possible D gene (5 bases). The germline V and J ends were trimmed by 6 bases and 4 bases, with 15 bases remaining between them. In germline, CDR1 is MDHEN, CDR2 SYDVKM. This CDR3 has 14 residues. The CDR3 DNA is TGTGCCAGCAGAACCGGTGGGGGGAGCTATGGCTACACCTTC. Translating gives CASRTGGGSYGYTF.

This clonotype was observed many times. The chain carries TRBV5-6 and TRBJ1-2; no definite D call. Trimming took off 4 bases at V and 2 bases at J, with 15 bases between the two ends. The CDR3 totals 15 residues. Germline V gene data show CDR1 as SGHDT and CDR2 as YYEEEE. CDR3 sequence: CASSGSEIRNYGYTF. The CDR3 DNA is TGTGCCAGCAGCGGATCAGAGATACGGAACTATGGCTACACCTTC.

This clonotype was detected many times. V usage is TRBV29-1 and J usage is TRBJ1-1; D ambiguous. The V and J ends lost 7 bases and 3 bases respectively, with 15 bases between them. Germline V gene sequence: CDR1 SQVTM, CDR2 ANQGSEA. This CDR3 region has 13 residues. CDR3 sequence (DNA): TGCAGCGGAACCAGATCCTGGGACACTGAAGCTTTCTTT. This gives the protein CSGTRSWDTEAFF.

The genes are TRBV19 and TRBJ1-6; D perhaps matches TRBD1 (5 bases). Germline V gives CDR1 LNHDA, CDR2 SQIVND (reference sequence). The ends were cut back, 6 bases at V and 6 bases at J, with 21 bases in the middle. The CDR3 loop spans 17 amino acids. CDR3 loop: CASSIMAGTSPNSPLHF. In DNA form, the CDR3 reads TGTGCCAGTAGCATTATGGCAGGGACTTCCCCTAATTCACCCCTCCACTTT.

The chain joins TRBV28 to TRBJ2-3; D is ambiguous. The CDR3 is 15 amino acids. Trimming left V 7 bases short and J 1 base short, with 15 bases between. The germline V gene has CDR1 MDHEN and CDR2 SYDVKM. The CDR3 DNA sequence: TGTGCCAGCACCCCTGGGGTAGGAGGCACAGATACGCAGTATTTT. Amino acids: CASTPGVGGTDTQYF. Full variable domain (remainder filled in from reference TRBV28 and TRBJ2-3): DVKVTQSSRYLVKRTGEKVFLECVQDMDHENMFWYRQDPGLGLRLIYFSYDVKMKEKGDIPEGYSVSREKKERFSLILESASTNQTSMYLCASTPGVGGTDTQYFGPGTRLTVL.

This chain connects TRBV9 to TRBJ1-1; 7 positions agree with TRBD1. Germline-derived CDR1 and CDR2 are SGDLS and YYNGEE. The CDR3 spans 16 residues. Trimming removed 0 bases from V and 6 bases from J; junction bases left unmatched: 11. The CDR3 loop reads CASSVGAVRGSAEAFF. The DNA of the CDR3 is TGTGCCAGCAGCGTAGGGGCGGTCAGGGGGAGCGCTGAAGCTTTCTTT.